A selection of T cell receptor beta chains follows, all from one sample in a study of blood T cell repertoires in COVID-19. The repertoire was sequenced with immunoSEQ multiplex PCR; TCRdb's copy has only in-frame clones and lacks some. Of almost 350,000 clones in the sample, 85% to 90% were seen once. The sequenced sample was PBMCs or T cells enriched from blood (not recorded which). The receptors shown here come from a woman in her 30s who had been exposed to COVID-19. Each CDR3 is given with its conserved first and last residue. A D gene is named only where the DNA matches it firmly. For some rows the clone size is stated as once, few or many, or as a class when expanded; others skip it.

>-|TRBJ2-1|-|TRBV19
TGTGCCAGTAGTATAGAGGAAGCGGGTGCCAATGAGCAGTTCTTC
CASSIEEAGANEQFF
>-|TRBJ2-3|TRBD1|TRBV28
TGTGCCAGCAGTTCTACCGGGACAGGGGAAGATACGCAGTATTTT
CASSSTGTGEDTQYF
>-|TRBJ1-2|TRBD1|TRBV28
TGTGCCAGTAAAACCGGGACAGTCTATGGCTACACCTTC
CASKTGTVYGYTF
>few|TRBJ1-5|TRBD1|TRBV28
TGTGCCAGCAGACGACGATCCCAGGGGGCAGGCGATCAGCCCCAGCATTTT
CASRRRSQGAGDQPQHF
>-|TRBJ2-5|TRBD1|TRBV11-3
TGTGCCAGCACTGATTATTGGTCGGGACAGGGCGAAGAGACCCAGTACTTC
CASTDYWSGQGEETQYF
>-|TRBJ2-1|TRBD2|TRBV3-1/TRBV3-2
TGTGCCAGCAGCGCCAGCGGGAGAGGAGGGTTCTTC
CASSASGRGGFF
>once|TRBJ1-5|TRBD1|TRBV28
TGTGCCAGCTCTCCCTCAGGGGGCGCTGGGGTAGGCAATCAGCCCCAGCATTTT
CASSPSGGAGVGNQPQHF
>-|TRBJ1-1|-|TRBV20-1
TGCAGTGTAGGGGATACTGAAGCTTTCTTT
CSVGDTEAFF
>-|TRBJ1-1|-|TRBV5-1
TGCGCCAGCGGACATACAGGGTCGAACACTGAAGCTTTCTTT
CASGHTGSNTEAFF
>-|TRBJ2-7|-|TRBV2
TGTGCCAGCAGTGCGTGGGCCCCGTACTTC
CASSAWAPYF
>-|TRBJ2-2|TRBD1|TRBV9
TGTGCCAGCAGCGCCAGAGGACAGGGAGTCGTCACCGGGGAGCTGTTTTTT
CASSARGQGVVTGELFF
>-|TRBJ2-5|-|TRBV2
TGTGCCAGCAGTGTGCAGGGTCTGGAGACCCAGTACTTC
CASSVQGLETQYF
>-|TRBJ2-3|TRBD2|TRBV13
TGTGCCAGCAGCACTCGGGGAGCGGGAGTGTTCACAGATACGCAGTATTTT
CASSTRGAGVFTDTQYF
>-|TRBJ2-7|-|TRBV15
TGTGCCACCAGCCGAGAGGAGGGGTACGAGCAGTACTTC
CATSREEGYEQYF
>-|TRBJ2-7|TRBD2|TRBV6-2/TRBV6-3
TGTGCCAGCAGTTATGGCGGGAGCCACTACGAGCAGTACTTC
CASSYGGSHYEQYF
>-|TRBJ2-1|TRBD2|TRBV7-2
TGTGCCAGCACGACTAGCGTTTACAATGAGCAGTTCTTC
CASTTSVYNEQFF
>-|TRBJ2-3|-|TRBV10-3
TGTGCCACCGTACCGGACAACACAGATACGCAGTATTTT
CATVPDNTDTQYF
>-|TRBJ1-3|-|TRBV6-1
TGTGCCAGCAGTGAGACTGACCACTCTGGAAACACCATATATTTT
CASSETDHSGNTIYF
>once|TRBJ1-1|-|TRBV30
TGTGCCTGGACAGGGTGGAACACTGAAGCTTTCTTT
CAWTGWNTEAFF
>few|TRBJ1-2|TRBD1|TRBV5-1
TGCGCCAGCAGCGGGACAGAAGCTAACTATGGCTACACCTTC
CASSGTEANYGYTF
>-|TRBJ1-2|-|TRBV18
TGTGCCAGCTCCCGGGGGGAAGACTATGGCTACACCTTC
CASSRGEDYGYTF
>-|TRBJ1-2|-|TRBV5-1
TGCGCCAGCAGTGTCAGGGATTTCTATGGCTACACCTTC
CASSVRDFYGYTF
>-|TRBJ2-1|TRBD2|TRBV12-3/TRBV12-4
TGTGCCAGCAGTCGGACTAGCGTCAATGAGCAGTTCTTC
CASSRTSVNEQFF
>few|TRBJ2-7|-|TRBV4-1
TGCGCCAGCAGCCAAGGGACTACCGAGCAGTACTTC
CASSQGTTEQYF
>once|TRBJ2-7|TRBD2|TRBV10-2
TGCGCCAGCAGTGAGTCCCCGGGACTAGTATCCGACGAGCAGTACTTC
CASSESPGLVSDEQYF
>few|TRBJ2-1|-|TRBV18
TGTGCCAGCTCGCCAACCAGGGACACTGAGCAGTTCTTC
CASSPTRDTEQFF